In its sample, the clone carrying this TCR beta chain was seen a few times. V was pared by 0 bases and J by 12 bases, with 11 bases between. There are 11 residues in the CDR3. Germline CDR1 DFQATT, CDR2 SNEGSKA (reference sequence). This sample was included in a study of technical replicates of blood from a handful of donors. Method: immunoSEQ multiplex PCR; TCRdb's copy keeps in-frame clones and lacks some. The sample consists of around 58,000 clones, about 87% of them appearing once. Specimen: PBMCs. The chain uses TRBV20-1 and TRBJ1-2; D is uncertain. The clonotype was recovered from a human donor in good health. Some clones in this sample may be carry-over from other donors' samples. The CDR3 DNA reads TGCAGTGCTAGAGATCTTCGCGGGGACACCTTC. Protein sequence: CSARDLRGDTF.